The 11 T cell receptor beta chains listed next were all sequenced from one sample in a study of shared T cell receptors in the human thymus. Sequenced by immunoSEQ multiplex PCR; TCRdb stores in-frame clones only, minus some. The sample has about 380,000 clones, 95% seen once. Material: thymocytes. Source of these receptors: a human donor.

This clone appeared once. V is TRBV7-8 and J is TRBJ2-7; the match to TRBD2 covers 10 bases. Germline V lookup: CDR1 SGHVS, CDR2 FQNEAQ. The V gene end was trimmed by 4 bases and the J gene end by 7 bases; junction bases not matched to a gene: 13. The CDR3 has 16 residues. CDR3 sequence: CASSSKAGGPTVEQYF. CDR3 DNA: TGTGCCAGCAGCTCCAAAGCGGGAGGGCCCACGGTGGAGCAGTACTTC.

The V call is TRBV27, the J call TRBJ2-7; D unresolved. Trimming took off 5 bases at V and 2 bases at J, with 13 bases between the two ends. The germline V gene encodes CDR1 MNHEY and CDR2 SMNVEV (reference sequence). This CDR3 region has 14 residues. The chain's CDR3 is CASSPLPRTYEQYF. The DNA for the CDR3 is TGTGCCAGCAGTCCCCTCCCCCGGACCTACGAGCAGTACTTC.

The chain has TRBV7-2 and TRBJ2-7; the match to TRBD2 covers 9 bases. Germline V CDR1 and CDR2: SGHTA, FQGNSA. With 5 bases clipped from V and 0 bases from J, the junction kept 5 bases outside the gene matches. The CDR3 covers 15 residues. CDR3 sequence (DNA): TGTGCCAGCAGCCAGATTAGCGGGAGCTCCTACGAGCAGTACTTC. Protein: CASSQISGSSYEQYF. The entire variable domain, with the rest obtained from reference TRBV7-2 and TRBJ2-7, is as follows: GAGVSQSPSNKVTEKGKDVELRCDPISGHTALYWYRQSLGQGLEFLIYFQGNSAPDKSGLPSDRFSAERTGGSVSTLTIQRTQQEDSAVYLCASSQISGSSYEQYFGPGTRLTVT.

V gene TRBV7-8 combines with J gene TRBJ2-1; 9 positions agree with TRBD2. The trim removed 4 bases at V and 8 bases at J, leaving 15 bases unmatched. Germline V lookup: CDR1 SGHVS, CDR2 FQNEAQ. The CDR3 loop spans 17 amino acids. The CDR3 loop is CASSSLKYVSGSYEQFF. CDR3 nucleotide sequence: TGTGCCAGCAGCTCCCTTAAATACGTTAGCGGGAGCTATGAGCAGTTCTTC.

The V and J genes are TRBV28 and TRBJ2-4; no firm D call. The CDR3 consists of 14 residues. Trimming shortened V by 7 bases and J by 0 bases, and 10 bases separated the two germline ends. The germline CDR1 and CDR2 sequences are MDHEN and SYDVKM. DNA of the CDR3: TGTGCCAGCATCTCGAGTCTAGCCAAAAACATTCAGTACTTC. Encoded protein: CASISSLAKNIQYF.

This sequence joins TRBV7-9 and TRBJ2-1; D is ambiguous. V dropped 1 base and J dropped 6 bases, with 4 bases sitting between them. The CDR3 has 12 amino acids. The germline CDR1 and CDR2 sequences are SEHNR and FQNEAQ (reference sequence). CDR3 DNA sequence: TGTGCCAGCAGCTTAGAGGGCAATGAGCAGTTCTTC. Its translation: CASSLEGNEQFF.

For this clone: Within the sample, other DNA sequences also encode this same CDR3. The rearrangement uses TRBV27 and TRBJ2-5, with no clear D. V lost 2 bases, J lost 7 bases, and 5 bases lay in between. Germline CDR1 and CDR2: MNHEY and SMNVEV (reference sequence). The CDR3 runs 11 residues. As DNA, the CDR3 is TGTGCCAGCAGTTTAGGTGGGACCCAGTACTTC. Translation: CASSLGGTQYF.

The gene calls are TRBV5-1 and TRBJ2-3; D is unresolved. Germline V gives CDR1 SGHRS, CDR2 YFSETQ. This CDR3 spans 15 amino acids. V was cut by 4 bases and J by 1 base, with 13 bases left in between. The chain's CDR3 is CASSPNVWRTDTQYF. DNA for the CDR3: TGCGCCAGCAGCCCCAACGTCTGGCGCACAGATACGCAGTATTTT.

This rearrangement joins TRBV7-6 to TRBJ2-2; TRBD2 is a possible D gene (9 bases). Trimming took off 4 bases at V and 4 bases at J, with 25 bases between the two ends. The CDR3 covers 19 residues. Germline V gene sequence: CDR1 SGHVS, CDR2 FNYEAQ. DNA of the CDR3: TGTGCCAGCAGCTCGGGGACAGGCATAGCGGGAGTAACCACCGGGGAGCTGTTTTTT. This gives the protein CASSSGTGIAGVTTGELFF.

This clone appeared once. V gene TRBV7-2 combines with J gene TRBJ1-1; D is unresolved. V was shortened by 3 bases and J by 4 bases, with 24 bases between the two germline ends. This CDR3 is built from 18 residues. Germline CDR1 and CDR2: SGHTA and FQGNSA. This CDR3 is CASSLIPGPHVYFTEAFF. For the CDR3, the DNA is TGTGCCAGCAGCTTGATACCGGGCCCCCACGTGTATTTCACTGAAGCTTTCTTT.

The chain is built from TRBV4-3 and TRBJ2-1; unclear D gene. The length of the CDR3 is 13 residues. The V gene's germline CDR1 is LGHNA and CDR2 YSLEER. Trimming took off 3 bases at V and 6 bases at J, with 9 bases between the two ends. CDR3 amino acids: CASSQGSFNEQFF. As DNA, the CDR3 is TGCGCCAGCAGCCAGGGTAGTTTCAATGAGCAGTTCTTC.